This T cell receptor (beta chain) emerged from a study of T cells in narcolepsy. Study-level background: Healthy controls were enrolled alongside patients with narcolepsy type 1 or type 2. Findings and caveats of the study: In some patient and control memory CD4+ samples, autoreactive clones were absent.

Profiled with immunoSEQ multiplex PCR; TCRdb holds only in-frame clones, not every one. The sample contains tens of thousands of clones, around 86% of which appear only once. This clone was seen a handful of times. Its specificity is not known. Germline CDR1 and CDR2: SEHNR and FQNEAQ (reference sequence). V lost 6 bases, J lost 7 bases, and 7 bases lay in between. The CDR3 contains 12 residues. This chain connects TRBV7-9 to TRBJ1-6; D gene unclear. Sequenced: memory (CD45RA-) CD4+ T cells from blood. The sequence came from a human donor in good health. For the CDR3, the DNA is TGTGCCAGCAGGGAAGGAAATTCACCCCTCCACTTT. It is translated as CASREGNSPLHF.